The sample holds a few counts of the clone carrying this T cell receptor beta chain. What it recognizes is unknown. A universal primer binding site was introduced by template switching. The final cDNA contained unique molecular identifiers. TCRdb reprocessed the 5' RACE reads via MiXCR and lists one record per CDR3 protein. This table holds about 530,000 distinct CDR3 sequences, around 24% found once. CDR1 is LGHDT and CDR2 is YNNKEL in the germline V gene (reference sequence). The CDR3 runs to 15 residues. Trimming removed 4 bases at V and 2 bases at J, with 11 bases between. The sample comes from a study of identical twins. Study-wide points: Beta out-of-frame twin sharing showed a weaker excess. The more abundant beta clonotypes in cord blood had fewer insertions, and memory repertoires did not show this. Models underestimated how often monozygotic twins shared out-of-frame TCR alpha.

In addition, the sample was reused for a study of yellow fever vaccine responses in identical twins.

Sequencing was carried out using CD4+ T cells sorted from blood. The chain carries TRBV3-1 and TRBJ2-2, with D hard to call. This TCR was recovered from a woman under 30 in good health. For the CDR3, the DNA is TGTGCCAGCAGCCCATCACTCCTAAACACCGGGGAGCTGTTTTTT. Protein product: CASSPSLLNTGELFF.